This T cell receptor (beta chain) was retrieved from a study of cytotoxic CD8 clonotypes in ibrutinib-treated CLL. Study-wide background: Investigators collected response samples after a median around 12 months of treatment, range 6 to 36. Overall study results and limits: Starting clonality was above that of age-matched healthy donors and tracked circulating CD8+ T-cell counts. Clonality grew at ibrutinib response; at progression, it decreased back toward baseline.

The table came from immunoSEQ multiplex PCR; TCRdb's copy has only in-frame clones and leaves some out. The sample contains 150,000 to 200,000 clones, over 75% of which appear only once. About this clone: Its specificity is unknown.

The V and J ends lost 7 bases and 3 bases respectively, with 16 bases between them. This CDR3 spans 15 amino acids. The germline V gene has CDR1 LNHDA and CDR2 SQIVND (reference sequence). The rearrangement uses TRBV19 and TRBJ1-5; D may be TRBD1 (5 bases). The source is a human donor with chronic lymphocytic leukemia. Sequenced material: PBMCs, taken at disease progression, from a patient treated with ibrutinib. Written as DNA, the CDR3 is TGTGCCAGTATCCGGGACCGCAGTCACAATCAGCCCCAGCATTTT. This codes for CASIRDRSHNQPQHF.